The clone carrying this T cell receptor beta chain was recorded a few times. No antigen is known for it. The source of the sample is a study of beta chain features in type 1 diabetes. Notes on the study in general: PCR might show a preference for shorter templates, equally across patients and controls. TCRB CDR3s from Type 1 diabetes patients were moderately but significantly shorter in all four CD4+ subsets.

The isolated RNA, all of it, was reverse transcribed, so expressed TCRB transcripts were what got sequenced. Libraries were prepared by immunoSEQ multiplex PCR; TCRdb keeps only in-frame clonotypes and omits some of them. Among 300,000 or so clones, around 9.3% were seen once, and the ten largest hold about 1%. The V end lost 3 bases, the J end lost 1 base, and 10 bases lay between the germline ends. Germline V CDR1 and CDR2: MNHNY, SVGAGI (reference sequence). The CDR3 has 15 residues. The receptor was derived from a young man with type 1 diabetes. J is TRBJ1-5 and V is TRBV6-6, with unresolved D. Sample: central memory CD4+ T cells from blood. The CDR3 nucleotides are TGTGCCAGCAGTTATTGGGAAGACAGCAATCAGCCCCAGCATTTT. The encoded protein is CASSYWEDSNQPQHF.